This T cell receptor beta chain was recorded in a study of cytomegalovirus exposure and HLA in healthy donors (dated by TCRdb to the late 2010s). With respect to the entire study: An earlier analysis of approximately 640 of the donors reported 250 to 300 Gb of sequence data and some 120 million unique TCR beta sequences from about 180 million T cells. In the later analysis, no new phenotypic data were used to find candidate immune exposures; instead, reliance was placed on TCR beta sequences and their occurrence across donors. In addition to the first cohort of roughly 670 subjects, a separate validation cohort of around 110 different subjects was used. To decide whether each TCR beta V gene segment behaved as functional or pseudogenic, an earlier analysis of some 600 of the donors relied on high-throughput TCR beta sequencing. An early release covering some 640 HLA-typed donors comprised about 300 gigabases of sequencing data and around 86 million unique TCR sequences. Donor age, sex, ethnicity and CMV serostatus were collected together with the repertoire data. The study aimed to test whether cataloging public T cell receptors could reveal signatures of past pathogen exposure. Across 398 genotyped donors of the cohort, an average of about 240,000 unique TCR beta nucleotide sequences per donor were sequenced, and approximately 19% of those sequences were non-productive. A few DR-DQ haplotypes were treated as single units for association and clustering because of strong linkage in the cohort. The genetic ancestry cluster associated with self-reported Caucasian donors included over 65% of the approximately 430 genotyped donors. The T cell repertoires of around 730 subjects were profiled by immunosequencing and related to cytomegalovirus serostatus. All discovery cohort repertoires had been generated using a single sequencing platform. The number of donors typed differed by locus, with roughly 620-640 for A, B, C, DRB1 and DQB1, more than 500 for DQA1, 600 to 610 for DPA1, and 472 for DPB1. A later genetic analysis took genome-wide SNP genotypes for about 55% of the roughly 670 donors and used that subset as a discovery cohort. A later analysis re-examined previously published TCR beta repertoires from 500 to 700 donors and added high-resolution HLA genotyping to investigate patterns of TCR occurrence. HLA typing covered class I and class II loci at four-digit resolution. To predict cytomegalovirus infection status, the study combined high-throughput TCR immunosequencing, statistical association of individual TCRs with disease status, and machine learning.

The cohort comprised fewer than 700 healthy bone marrow donors. All cohort members were sampled while nominally healthy, although unrecorded immune exposures were likely present. The donor was CMV seronegative and belonged to the group of 320 or so seronegative cohort members. A peripheral blood sample was collected from each donor, and TCR beta sequencing was performed on peripheral blood mononuclear cells. Genomic DNA extraction from the blood cell samples was performed with the Qiagen DNeasy Blood Extraction Kit. To note about this clone: This receptor's antigen is unknown. Base qualities were left out, and no much larger clone turns up one base away.

Library creation used the immunoSEQ multiplex PCR assay. A mixture of 60 forward primers for TCR Vbeta segments and 13 reverse primers for TCR Jbeta segments was used in the multiplex PCR. The CDR3 region of rearranged TCR beta genes was amplified from genomic DNA with a multiplex PCR assay. Amplified TCR beta libraries were sequenced as 87-base-pair reads on the Illumina HiSeq System. On the study's bioinformatics: A later analysis counted 65 million to 90 million unique TCR beta chains across the 600 to 850 repertoires, and some 11 million of these chains were shared by at least two donors. A nearest-neighbor algorithm error-corrected the raw reads and collapsed the reads into unique sequences, merging closely related sequences to remove PCR and sequencing errors. CDR3 sequences were aligned to IMGT reference sequences to assign V, D and J gene segments. For a sequence to be retained, at least a six-nucleotide match to both a V gene segment and a J gene segment was required. A rearrangement was called productive if the CDR3 had no stop codons and remained in frame with V and J, and every other rearrangement was called non-productive. Following IMGT convention, CDR3 was defined as the stretch from the second conserved V-encoded cysteine up to the conserved J-encoded phenylalanine. Sequences without an unambiguous match to a single V gene segment were excluded from the earlier analysis of several hundred of the donors. In an earlier analysis of around 600 of the donors, V segments were called functional above 56.7% productive rearrangements and were called segregating when the between-donor standard deviation exceeded 5%. A statistical classification framework was built to diagnose cytomegalovirus status from the catalog of TCR beta chain sequences. In a later analysis, TCR nucleotide sequences were compared against IMGT/GENE-DB human TR gene sequences so that V and J genes could be assigned. In a later analysis, CDR3 sequences and most-parsimonious VDJ recombination scenarios were assigned using the TCRdist pipeline. In a later analysis, every TCR beta chain was defined by the combination of its CDR3 amino acid sequence and its V-gene family, and reads without a unique V-gene family were dropped. A later analysis removed several hundred highly shared, low-generation-probability nucleotide sequences to deal with suspected cross-contamination and a sequencing artifact. For each public chain, a later analysis derived a clonal expansion index from normalized ranks of inferred template counts within each repertoire. Generation probabilities in a later analysis came from a VDJ recombination model fitted to out-of-frame rearrangements, and those results were checked against IGoR. In a later analysis, TCR-TCR, TCR-HLA and TCR-CMV co-occurrence was scored with hypergeometric tests, and a repertoire-size bias correction was applied to TCR pairs. To estimate false discovery rates, a later analysis permuted the HLA or CMV assignments 20 times. In a later analysis, co-occurring TCRs were grouped using DBSCAN, and TCRdist sequence similarity was added for clustering within HLA-allele-positive subsets. Co-occurrence clustering excluded repertoires with fewer than 30,000 or more than 120,000 public chains, plus five with anomalous nucleotide sharing. TCRdb took over this immuneACCESS table, retaining in-frame rearrangements with V and J assigned. Such tables are incomplete; in checked studies, under half of the missing clones stem from an unresolved V gene, and the remainder is unexplained. For V, J and clone size, that table is used; D and trimming come from the DNA. This sample is represented by 150,000 to 200,000 clones; more than 85% of them were singletons. Approximately 1.5% of the sample belongs to the ten largest clones.

General study outcomes and caveats: A total of roughly 160 TCR beta chains were listed by the study as associated with cytomegalovirus. The authors suggested that the approach could potentially be generalized to other disease states and immunological phenotypes. While some public TCRs were present in many individuals, most TCR sequences turned up only very rarely across donors. The only immune exposure information available for the cohort was CMV serostatus. A later analysis found that HLA-associated TCR beta chains were more clonally expanded and had lower generation probabilities than equally common non-associated chains. Because counts were too low, seventeen rarely observed V segments, including chromosome 9 orphons, were left out of the earlier analysis of roughly 600 of the donors. Compared with the roughly 700-donor mean, donors in an Asian-associated ancestry cluster had fewer N-insertions in productive TCRs, according to a later genetic analysis. In vitro tests confirmed that a few of the cytomegalovirus-associated TCR beta chains recognize cytomegalovirus antigens. The classifier was reported to diagnose cytomegalovirus status with high specificity and sensitivity in both the original and validation cohorts. According to a later analysis, most CMV-associated TCR beta chains appeared to be HLA-restricted, and the HLA associations seemed to be driven largely by CMV exposure. Linkage disequilibrium might explain the correlated functional status among segregating V segments, but an unknown experimental factor could not be excluded. According to a later analysis, TCR association rates differed among HLA loci, with DRB1 alleles showing the most associated TCRs and HLA-C alleles showing the fewest. Several of the top co-occurrence clusters appeared to be linked to parvovirus B19, influenza, CMV and Epstein-Barr virus, according to a later analysis. A later genetic analysis associated a missense DCLRE1C variant with V-gene and J-gene trimming of TCR beta chains, and an independent cohort replicated the association. Presence/absence analyses assumed roughly uniform sequencing depth across donors, an assumption that may not hold. A further reported finding was that TCR beta sequences accurately predicted the HLA-A and HLA-B alleles for most subjects in the first cohort. A later analysis associated 16,951 TCR beta sequences with specific HLA alleles at a false discovery rate of 0.05. Strong co-occurrence of HLA alleles, especially DR and DQ, made assigning TCR associations to individual alleles difficult. Only TCR beta chains were sequenced in this cohort, and the absence of alpha or paired-chain data limited detectable features. A cluster of highly shared sequence variants was judged likely to be a technical artifact of the sequencing pipeline. In an earlier analysis of more than 450 of the donors, most TCR beta V segments were observed in productive rearrangements about 90% or about 30% of the time, broadly matching IMGT annotations. Because some donors lacked HLA typing at each locus, the association tests relied only on the typed subset.

The sample consisted of PBMCs. This TCR was sampled from a woman in her late teens or twenties in good health and CMV-seronegative.

The nucleotides are TGTGCCAGTAGTCTACTATATTCCTACGAGCAGTACTTC. It translates to CASSLLYSYEQYF. The V and J segments used are TRBV19 and TRBJ2-7, with the D gene too uncertain to name. The CDR3 runs 13 amino acids, cysteine and phenylalanine included. Here the CDR3 DNA is all that survives: 39 bases in frame from base 1. The germline V gene (reference sequence) sets CDR1 to LNHDA and CDR2 to SQIVND. V loses 5 bases, J loses 1 base, and the germline ends lie 9 bases apart.